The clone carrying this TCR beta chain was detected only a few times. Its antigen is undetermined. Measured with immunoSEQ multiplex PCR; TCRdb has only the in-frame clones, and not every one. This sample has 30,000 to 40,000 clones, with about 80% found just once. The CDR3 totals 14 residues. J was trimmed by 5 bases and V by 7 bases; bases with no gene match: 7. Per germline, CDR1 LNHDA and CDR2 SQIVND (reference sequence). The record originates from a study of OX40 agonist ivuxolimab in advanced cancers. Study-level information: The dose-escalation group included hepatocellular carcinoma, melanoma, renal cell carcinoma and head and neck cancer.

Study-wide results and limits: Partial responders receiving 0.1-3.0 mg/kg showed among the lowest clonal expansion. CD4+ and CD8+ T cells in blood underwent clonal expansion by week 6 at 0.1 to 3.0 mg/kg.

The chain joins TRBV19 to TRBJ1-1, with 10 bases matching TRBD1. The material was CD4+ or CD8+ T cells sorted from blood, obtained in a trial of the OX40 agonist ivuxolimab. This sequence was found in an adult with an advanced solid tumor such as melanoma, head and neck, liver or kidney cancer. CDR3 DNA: TGTGCCAGTACCTTGACAGGGGGCTGGACTGAAGCTTTCTTT. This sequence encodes CASTLTGGWTEAFF.